The 20 T cell receptor beta chains reported below all come from one sample, sequenced in a study of vaccination and CD4 T cells after COVID-19. The treatment denotes: 10-day PBMC culture with coronavirus spike peptide pools or control peptides (ViraFEST assay). Cultured CD4+ T-cell DNA underwent Oncomine TCR Beta short-read sequencing. TCRdb re-called the PCR reads through MiXCR, storing one row per CDR3 protein. The sample includes more than 20,000 distinct CDR3 sequences, around half seen only once; the top ten take roughly 30%. Antigens of these TCRs are unknown. This sample comprised CD4+ T cells from blood, cultured in vitro, obtained before SARS-CoV-2 vaccination. All receptors derive from a human donor who received a COVID-19 vaccine.

This clonotype appeared a single time. This chain joins TRBV5-1 and TRBJ2-7; D may be TRBD2 (6 bases). The CDR3 spans 15 residues. V lost 1 base and J lost 3, with 14 bases in between. The germline gives CDR1 SGHRS, CDR2 YFSETQ. The CDR3 here is CASSLRSGGLYEQYF. The CDR3 DNA is TGCGCCAGCAGCTTGAGGTCCGGGGGTCTCTACGAGCAGTACTTC.

The chain combines TRBV2 with TRBJ1-2; D is uncertain. Germline CDR1 SNHLY, CDR2 FYNNEI. Trimming stripped 6 bases from V and 4 bases from J, with 9 bases between. The CDR3 spans 12 residues. In nucleotides, the CDR3 is TGTGCCAGCAGAGGACCCTCCTATGGCTACACCTTC. It encodes CASRGPSYGYTF.

The table lists this clonotype with a few counts. A read error may produce the germline difference seen at one junction end. This chain connects TRBV6-5 to TRBJ1-4, with TRBD1 as a possible D gene (5 bases). This CDR3 has 14 amino acids. Germline CDR1 reads MNHEY; CDR2 reads SVGAGI. This CDR3 reads CASRYWGDREKLFF. The CDR3 region has the DNA TGTGCCAGCAGATACTGGGGGGATCGTGAAAAACTGTTTTTT.

This clonotype was seen just once. The chain uses TRBV27 and TRBJ1-6; TRBD1 matches at 8 bases. Germline V lookup: CDR1 MNHEY, CDR2 SMNVEV (reference sequence). The CDR3 sequence is 17 residues long. Losses at the gene ends were 6 bases for V and 0 bases for J; bases not matched to a gene: 7. CDR3 sequence: CASRRDRLSSYNSPLHF. As DNA, the CDR3 is TGTGCCAGCAGGCGGGACAGGTTGAGCTCCTATAATTCACCCCTCCACTTT.

The J gene is TRBJ2-5, the V gene TRBV20-1, with 9 bases matching TRBD1. The germline V gene has CDR1 DFQATT and CDR2 SNEGSKA (reference sequence). CDR3 length: 14 residues. CDR3: CSAQDRGVWETQYF. The CDR3 coding sequence is TGCAGCGCCCAGGACAGGGGAGTATGGGAGACCCAGTACTTC.

In this sample, this clonotype turned up a few times. V is TRBV20-1 and J is TRBJ2-3; 9 nucleotides match TRBD2. Germline V gene lookup returns CDR1 DFQATT and CDR2 SNEGSKA (reference sequence). The CDR3 totals 15 residues. After removal of 3 bases from V and 3 bases from J, the junction contained 7 bases not matched to a gene. Here the CDR3 DNA reads TGCAGTGCTAGTGATAGCGGGGGCGATACAGATACGCAGTATTTT. Translation gives CSASDSGGDTDTQYF.

The chain employs TRBV20-1 and TRBJ2-7, with TRBD1 matching 8 bases. The CDR3 covers 13 residues. V dropped 3 bases and J dropped 0; count of bases not matched to a gene: 1. Germline V gene sequence: CDR1 DFQATT, CDR2 SNEGSKA (reference sequence). The CDR3 DNA follows: TGCAGTGCTAGGGGACAGGACTCCTACGAGCAGTACTTC. Translated: CSARGQDSYEQYF.

This clonotype was found a few times. The rearrangement joins TRBV6-2 or TRBV6-3 to TRBJ2-7, with D perhaps given as TRBD1 or TRBD2 (5 bases each). The length of the CDR3 is 13 residues. Trimming removed 5 bases from V and 6 bases from J, with 14 bases in between. CDR1 and CDR2 (germline): MNHEY, SVGEGT. CDR3 sequence: CASSRPGASEQYF. The CDR3 DNA reads as TGTGCCAGCAGTCGCCCCGGGGCCTCCGAGCAGTACTTC.

A remark on this clonotype: This clone may be a read error of a much larger clone one base away. DNA of the CDR3: TGCGGTGCGGAAACAGGGTACTATGGCTACACCTTC. It specifies CGAETGYYGYTF. The chain joins TRBV20-1 to TRBJ1-2, with a tentative D call TRBD1 (6 bases). Germline V lookup: CDR1 DFQATT, CDR2 SNEGSKA (reference sequence). The CDR3 loop spans 12 amino acids.

The chain uses TRBV5-5 and TRBJ2-5, with 7 positions matching TRBD1. Germline V gene data show CDR1 as SGHKS and CDR2 as YYEKEE (reference sequence). The V and J ends lost 4 bases and 5 bases, in that order; junction bases with no gene match: 5. CDR3 length equals 13 residues. CDR3 sequence: CASSGGQYETQYF. Written as DNA, the CDR3 is TGTGCCAGCAGCGGGGGACAGTATGAGACCCAGTACTTC.

The CDR3 spells CATSDTGRGTDTQYF. The CDR3 coding sequence is TGTGCCACCAGTGACACAGGGCGAGGCACAGATACGCAGTATTTT. The chain has TRBV24-1 and TRBJ2-3, with D possibly matching TRBD1 (6 bases). The CDR3 consists of 15 residues. V dropped 4 bases and J dropped 1 base, with 11 bases sitting between them. Germline CDR1 reads KGHDR; CDR2 reads SFDVKD.

V gene TRBV27 combines with J gene TRBJ1-2; perhaps TRBD1 as D (5 bases). Trimming cost V 8 bases and J 4 bases, with 17 bases left between them. CDR1 MNHEY and CDR2 SMNVEV come from the germline V gene (reference sequence). There are 14 residues in the CDR3. The CDR3 sequence is CASASGASPYGYTF. The DNA for the CDR3 is TGTGCCAGCGCCTCCGGGGCCTCCCCCTATGGCTACACCTTC.

The chain's CDR3 is CASSNLGQGGYTEAFF. The CDR3 region has the DNA TGTGCCAGCAGTAATCTGGGACAGGGGGGGTACACTGAAGCTTTCTTT. The chain employs TRBV6-1 and TRBJ1-1; 11 nucleotides match TRBD1. The CDR3 consists of 16 residues. The trim removed 5 bases at V and 3 bases at J, leaving 8 bases unmatched. Per germline, CDR1 MNHNS and CDR2 SASEGT.

This chain links TRBV18 with TRBJ1-2; TRBD1 aligns across 10 bases. The length of the CDR3 is 13 residues. Germline CDR1 is KGHSH and CDR2 is LQKENI. After removal of 3 bases from V and 6 bases from J, the junction contained 1 base not matched to a gene. The CDR3 nucleotides read TGTGCCAGCTCACCGACAGGGGGCGATGGCTACACCTTC. Its protein is CASSPTGGDGYTF.

CDR3 sequence (DNA): TGTGCCAGCAGCCGCACCAGGTCGGGGGGCGGCTATGGCTACACCTTC. This encodes CASSRTRSGGGYGYTF. The chain combines TRBV7-9 with TRBJ1-2; weak D call: TRBD1 (6 bases). CDR3 length equals 16 residues. Trimming cost V 5 bases and J 4 bases, with 20 bases left between them. The germline V gene has CDR1 SEHNR and CDR2 FQNEAQ (reference sequence).

Written as DNA, the CDR3 is TGTGCCAGCAGCCTCCGCCGGCAGGGGACTGGAAACACCATATATTTT. It yields the protein CASSLRRQGTGNTIYF. V usage is TRBV7-9 and J usage is TRBJ1-3; maybe TRBD1 (6 bases). There are 16 residues in the CDR3. V was cut by 5 bases and J by 2 bases, with 16 bases left in between. Germline V gene sequence: CDR1 SEHNR, CDR2 FQNEAQ (reference sequence).

This chain uses TRBV2 with TRBJ1-1; no reliable D call. V was pared by 4 bases and J by 5 bases, with 5 bases between. This CDR3 contains 11 residues. CDR1 is SNHLY and CDR2 is FYNNEI in the germline V gene. The CDR3 DNA reads as TGTGCCAGCAGTGTATTAACTGAAGCTTTCTTT. Translated: CASSVLTEAFF.

This sequence joins TRBV7-9 and TRBJ2-3, with D uncertain. Looked up from germline, CDR1 is SEHNR and CDR2 is FQNEAQ (reference sequence). V was pared by 0 bases and J by 6 bases, with 7 bases between. The CDR3 length is 13 residues. The DNA for the CDR3 is TGTGCCAGCAGCTTAGCGACAACGGATACGCAGTATTTT. Amino acids: CASSLATTDTQYF. The full variable domain, with the rest looked up from reference TRBV7-9 and TRBJ2-3, is DTGVSQNPRHKITKRGQNVTFRCDPISEHNRLYWYRQTLGQGPEFLTYFQNEAQLEKSRLLSDRFSAERPKGSFSTLEIQRTEQGDSAMYLCASSLATTDTQYFGPGTRLTVL.

The chain couples TRBV20-1 to TRBJ2-7, with D unresolved. The V end lost 1 base, the J end lost 0 bases, and 10 bases lay between the germline ends. In germline, CDR1 is DFQATT, CDR2 SNEGSKA (reference sequence). This CDR3 comprises 14 residues. The CDR3 region is CSARVFQSSYEQYF. In nucleotides, the CDR3 is TGCAGTGCTAGAGTCTTCCAGAGCTCCTACGAGCAGTACTTC.

This clonotype occurred a few times. The rearrangement joins TRBV20-1 to TRBJ1-2; 7 positions match TRBD1. Germline V gives CDR1 DFQATT, CDR2 SNEGSKA (reference sequence). The V and J ends lost 6 bases and 4 bases, in that order; junction bases with no gene match: 11. The CDR3 loop spans 14 amino acids. The CDR3 loop is CSALRTGHFYGYTF. The CDR3 nucleotides read TGCAGTGCCCTAAGGACAGGACATTTCTATGGCTACACCTTC.